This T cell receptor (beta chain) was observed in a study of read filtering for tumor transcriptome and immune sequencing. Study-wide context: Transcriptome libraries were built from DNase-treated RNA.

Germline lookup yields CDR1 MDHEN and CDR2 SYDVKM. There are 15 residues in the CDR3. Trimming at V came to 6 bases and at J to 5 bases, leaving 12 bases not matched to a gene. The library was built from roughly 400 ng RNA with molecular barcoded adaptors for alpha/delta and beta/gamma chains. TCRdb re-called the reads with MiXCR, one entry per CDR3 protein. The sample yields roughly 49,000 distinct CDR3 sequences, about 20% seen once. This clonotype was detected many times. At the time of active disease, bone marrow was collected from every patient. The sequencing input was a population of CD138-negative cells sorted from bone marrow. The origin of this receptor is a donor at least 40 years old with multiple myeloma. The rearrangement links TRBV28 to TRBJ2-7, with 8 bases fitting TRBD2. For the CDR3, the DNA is TGTGCCAGCAGCCTAATGTCCGGGACTAGGGACGAGCAGTACTTC. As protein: CASSLMSGTRDEQYF.